One sample yielded the 21 T cell receptor beta chains listed below, sequenced in a study of long-term antiretroviral therapy in people with HIV. At the survey level, the v3.0 immunoSEQ assay was run. TCRdb's copy holds only in-frame clones and misses some; the assay was immunoSEQ multiplex PCR. This sample yields approximately 12,000 clones, of which about four fifths are seen a single time; 15% to 20% belongs to the top ten. Material: unsorted PBMCs, obtained roughly 8 years after starting antiretroviral therapy. The receptor set was obtained from a man aged 45-65 years with HIV.

The genes are TRBV7-9 and TRBJ1-2; TRBD1 matches at 9 bases. The CDR3 runs 14 residues. The germline V gene encodes CDR1 SEHNR and CDR2 FQNEAQ (reference sequence). The V segment lost 5 bases and the J segment 7 bases; nucleotides outside the gene matches: 8. Here the CDR3 DNA reads TGTGCCAGCAGCCCCACAGGGGGCGGTTCTGGCTACACCTTC. Protein: CASSPTGGGSGYTF. Full variable domain (outside the CDR3, taken from reference TRBV7-9 and TRBJ1-2): DTGVSQNPRHKITKRGQNVTFRCDPISEHNRLYWYRQTLGQGPEFLTYFQNEAQLEKSRLLSDRFSAERPKGSFSTLEIQRTEQGDSAMYLCASSPTGGGSGYTFGSGTRLTVV.

This rearrangement joins TRBV9 to TRBJ2-2, with D hard to call. The germline V and J ends were trimmed by 3 bases and 9 bases, with 18 bases remaining between them. CDR1 is SGDLS, CDR2 YYNGEE, per germline. This CDR3 comprises 15 residues. The chain's CDR3 is CASSAMDGAERELFF. The DNA of the CDR3 is TGTGCCAGCAGCGCGATGGACGGAGCAGAGCGGGAGCTGTTTTTT.

The chain carries TRBV6-5 and TRBJ1-1; a possible D gene is TRBD1 (6 bases). V lost 2 bases and J 7 bases, leaving 14 bases between the germline ends. The CDR3 has 14 amino acids. Germline assignment: CDR1 MNHEY and CDR2 SVGAGI. The chain's CDR3 is CASSYVLGAREAFF. CDR3 sequence (DNA): TGTGCCAGCAGTTACGTCCTGGGGGCCCGTGAAGCTTTCTTT.

In this sample, this clone turned up a few times. The chain recombines TRBV13 with TRBJ2-3; TRBD1 matches at 12 bases. Germline V gene lookup returns CDR1 PRHDT and CDR2 FYEKMQ (reference sequence). The CDR3 is 16 amino acids. After removal of 4 bases from V and 4 bases from J, the junction contained 6 bases not matched to a gene. DNA for the CDR3: TGTGCCAGCAGCTGGGGACAGGGGGCGCTGGCAGATACGCAGTATTTT. Its translation is CASSWGQGALADTQYF.

The chain uses TRBV29-1 and TRBJ1-2; no definite D call. This CDR3 comprises 12 residues. Trimming removed 6 bases from V and 8 bases from J, with 16 bases in between. CDR1 and CDR2 from the germline V gene are SQVTM and ANQGSEA. Here the CDR3 reads CSVVDGSGGYTF. The CDR3 region has the DNA TGCAGCGTCGTAGACGGTTCCGGGGGCTACACCTTC.

CDR3 in amino acids: CASVAGASSYNEQFF. DNA for the CDR3: TGTGCCAGCGTAGCGGGGGCTAGCTCCTACAATGAGCAGTTCTTC. The chain couples TRBV10-3 to TRBJ2-1; 9 bases match TRBD2. CDR1 and CDR2 (germline): ENHRY, SYGVKD. The CDR3 has 15 residues. V dropped 10 bases and J dropped 0; count of bases not matched to a gene: 7.

This clone was seen only once. This chain connects TRBV5-4 to TRBJ2-7, with D possibly matching TRBD1 (5 bases). V dropped 2 bases and J dropped 4 bases, with 19 bases sitting between them. The length of the CDR3 is 16 residues. From germline, CDR1 is SGHNT and CDR2 YYREEE (reference sequence). The CDR3 DNA sequence: TGTGCCAGCAGCTTAGGGGCAGGTGTGAAACGGTACGAGCAGTACTTC. Its protein is CASSLGAGVKRYEQYF.

The chain combines TRBV7-9 with TRBJ2-2; D call uncertain. V dropped 3 bases and J dropped 1 base, with 6 bases sitting between them. Germline CDR1 SEHNR, CDR2 FQNEAQ (reference sequence). The CDR3 spans 14 residues. The CDR3 region has the DNA TGTGCCAGCAGCTTTAGGGAGAACACCGGGGAGCTGTTTTTT. It encodes CASSFRENTGELFF.

V is TRBV10-2 and J is TRBJ2-1; unclear D gene. V lost 2 bases and J 8 bases, leaving 25 bases between the germline ends. The length of the CDR3 is 18 residues. From germline, CDR1 is WSHSY and CDR2 SAAADI. CDR3 amino acids: CASSEAMGRPYTTDEQFF. The CDR3 coding sequence is TGCGCCAGCAGTGAGGCAATGGGAAGACCCTACACTACGGATGAGCAGTTCTTC.

V usage is TRBV29-1 and J usage is TRBJ1-1, with D possibly TRBD1 on 6 matching bases. CDR1 is SQVTM, CDR2 ANQGSEA, per germline. Trimming took off 3 bases at V and 3 bases at J, with 11 bases between the two ends. CDR3 length: 13 residues. The CDR3 DNA is TGCAGCGTTGAGAGGGGGGGCTACACTGAAGCTTTCTTT. Translation: CSVERGGYTEAFF.

This clone was seen only once. The chain is built from TRBV6-1 and TRBJ2-7; TRBD1 agrees at 8 bases. Trimming at V came to 5 bases and at J to 5 bases, leaving 8 bases not matched to a gene. The CDR3 runs 14 residues. Germline loops: CDR1 MNHNS, CDR2 SASEGT. The CDR3 region has the DNA TGTGCCAGCAGTCTGGTGGCAGGGGGCCACGAGCAGTACTTC. Protein: CASSLVAGGHEQYF.

This clone was seen only a few times. J is TRBJ1-1 and V is TRBV6-4; D not certain. The CDR3 runs 14 residues. Germline CDR1 is MRHNA and CDR2 is SNTAGT. The ends were cut back, 9 bases at V and 1 base at J, with 15 bases in the middle. The CDR3 loop reads CARNRERWNTEAFF. The CDR3 DNA sequence: TGTGCCAGGAATCGGGAACGGTGGAACACTGAAGCTTTCTTT.

The chain joins TRBV9 to TRBJ2-5, with TRBD1 identical over 7 bases. Germline CDR1 SGDLS, CDR2 YYNGEE. J lost 7 bases, V lost 3 bases, and 6 bases had no gene match. The CDR3 has 13 residues. For the CDR3, the DNA is TGTGCCAGCAGCGCAGACAGGGAGAGGACCCAGTACTTC. It translates to CASSADRERTQYF.

This clone was seen more than once but under ten times. The chain combines TRBV9 with TRBJ2-3; D is unclear. The V end was cut by 0 bases, the J end by 4 bases, with 12 bases between. The CDR3 is 15 residues long. Germline CDR1 is SGDLS and CDR2 is YYNGEE. CDR3: CASSVDSGPPDTQYF. The DNA for the CDR3 is TGTGCCAGCAGCGTAGATTCGGGCCCGCCAGATACGCAGTATTTT.

The chain employs TRBV7-8 and TRBJ1-2, with a weak D call TRBD1 (5 bases). V was shortened by 3 bases and J by 0 bases, with 11 bases between the two germline ends. The CDR3 runs 15 residues. Germline CDR1 and CDR2: SGHVS and FQNEAQ. The CDR3: CASSLTDFPNYGYTF. Here the CDR3 DNA reads TGTGCCAGCAGCTTGACAGACTTTCCTAACTATGGCTACACCTTC.

The J gene is TRBJ2-7, the V gene TRBV2, with D possibly called TRBD1 or TRBD2 (6 bases each). This CDR3 contains 15 residues. CDR1 is SNHLY, CDR2 FYNNEI, per germline. Deletions cut 6 bases from V and 0 bases from J, with 15 bases between. CDR3 DNA: TGTGCCAGCAGGGGGGCTCCGGGAGCCTCCTACGAGCAGTACTTC. This translates into CASRGAPGASYEQYF.

The V call is TRBV6-5, the J call TRBJ1-1, with D perhaps matching TRBD1 (6 bases). The CDR3 totals 15 residues. The V and J ends lost 7 bases and 3 bases respectively, with 18 bases between them. CDR1 is MNHEY, CDR2 SVGAGI, per germline. This CDR3 reads CASTLMGGAYTEAFF. The CDR3 coding sequence is TGTGCCAGCACTCTAATGGGGGGGGCGTACACTGAAGCTTTCTTT.

The chain recombines TRBV11-2 with TRBJ1-1; 9 nucleotides agree with TRBD1. Per the germline V gene, CDR1 is SGHAT and CDR2 is FQNNGV. The CDR3 extends over 14 amino acids. V was pared by 3 bases and J by 5 bases, with 4 bases of the junction left unmatched. The CDR3 DNA reads TGTGCCAGCAGCTTCCCACAGGGGGCAACTGAAGCTTTCTTT. It yields the protein CASSFPQGATEAFF.

The V and J genes are TRBV27 and TRBJ2-7; unclear D gene. This CDR3 has 13 residues. V was cut by 5 bases and J by 0 bases, with 8 bases left in between. Germline assignment: CDR1 MNHEY and CDR2 SMNVEV (reference sequence). CDR3: CASSRTSSYEQYF. CDR3 coding DNA: TGTGCCAGCAGTAGAACGTCCTCCTACGAGCAGTACTTC.

The chain is built from TRBV27 and TRBJ1-3, with D unresolved. V dropped 6 bases and J dropped 0 bases, with 15 bases sitting between them. This CDR3 spans 16 amino acids. Germline V gene data show CDR1 as MNHEY and CDR2 as SMNVEV (reference sequence). The CDR3 loop reads CASSPGLPSSGNTIYF. The CDR3 DNA sequence: TGTGCCAGCAGCCCTGGGCTCCCAAGCTCTGGAAACACCATATATTTT.

The DNA for the CDR3 is TGTGCCAGCAGTTACCCAGGGGGCGGCTACACCTTC. This translates into CASSYPGGGYTF. V and J are TRBV6-5 and TRBJ1-2; 8 nucleotides line up with TRBD1. V lost 2 bases, J lost 8 bases, and 1 base stayed unmatched. CDR3 length: 12 amino acids. Germline V gene lookup returns CDR1 MNHEY and CDR2 SVGAGI.